This TCR beta chain was sequenced during a study of T cell changes during pregnancy in multiple sclerosis. Libraries were prepared by immunoSEQ multiplex PCR; TCRdb keeps only in-frame clonotypes and omits some of them. The sample holds some 48,000 clones, around 93% seen once. Trimming pared 4 bases from V and 1 base from J, leaving 10 bases between. The CDR3 sequence is 13 residues long. The germline gives CDR1 GTSNPN, CDR2 SVGIG (reference sequence). This TCR was sampled from a female donor with multiple sclerosis, enrolled in a pregnancy study. Sequencing used CD8+ T cells from peripheral blood mononuclear cells, obtained in the first trimester of pregnancy. The rearrangement links TRBV30 to TRBJ1-1; weak D call: TRBD1 (6 bases). The CDR3: CAWTQGSNTEAFF. The CDR3, as DNA: TGTGCCTGGACACAGGGCTCGAACACTGAAGCTTTCTTT.